This TCR beta chain was identified in a study of control samples from healthy donors and cancer patients. V lost 5 bases, J lost 2 bases, and 10 bases lay in between. Germline loops: CDR1 SEHNR, CDR2 FQNEAQ (reference sequence). The length of the CDR3 is 14 residues. This table comes from immunoSEQ multiplex PCR, and its TCRdb copy is limited to in-frame clones, with some not included. The data contain 65,000 to 90,000 clones, 94% of them seen just once; the ten biggest clones take up approximately 3%. This sequence originates from a woman aged 25-40 years in good health. The specimen sequenced was blood. The chain combines TRBV7-9 with TRBJ1-3; D gene ambiguous. CDR3 protein: CASSPGQTGNTIYF. CDR3 DNA: TGTGCCAGCAGCCCCGGGCAGACTGGAAACACCATATATTTT.